This TCR beta chain appears in the sequencing data of a study of response to subunit inactivated influenza vaccine. This clonotype was counted between two and nine times. TCRdb analysed the RT-PCR reads with MiXCR anew, one entry per CDR3 protein. This table has about 780,000 distinct CDR3 sequences, approximately 17% appearing once. Germline V gene sequence: CDR1 MDHEN, CDR2 SYDVKM. V was cut by 3 bases and J by 4 bases, with 9 bases left in between. The CDR3 runs to 13 residues. This chain joins TRBV28 and TRBJ1-2; unclear D gene. Sequencing was performed on PBMCs from blood, taken more than 4 days after vaccination. This receptor was identified in a man aged 45-60 years who received an inactivated influenza vaccine. Here the CDR3 DNA reads TGTGCCAGCAGTTTCGATAGCGGCTATGGCTACACCTTC. Residues: CASSFDSGYGYTF.